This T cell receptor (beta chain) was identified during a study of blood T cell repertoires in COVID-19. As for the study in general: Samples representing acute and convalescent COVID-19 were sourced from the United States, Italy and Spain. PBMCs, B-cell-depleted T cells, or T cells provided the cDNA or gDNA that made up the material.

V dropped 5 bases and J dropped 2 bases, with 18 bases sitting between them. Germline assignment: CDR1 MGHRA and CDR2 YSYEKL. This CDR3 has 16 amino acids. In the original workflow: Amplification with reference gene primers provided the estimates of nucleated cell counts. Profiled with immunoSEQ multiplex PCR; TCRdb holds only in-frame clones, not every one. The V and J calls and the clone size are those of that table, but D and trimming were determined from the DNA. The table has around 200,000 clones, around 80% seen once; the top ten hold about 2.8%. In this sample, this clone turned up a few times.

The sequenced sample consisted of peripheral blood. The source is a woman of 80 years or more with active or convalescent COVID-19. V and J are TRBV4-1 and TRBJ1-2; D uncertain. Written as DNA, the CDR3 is TGCGCCAGCAGCGTGGGCACGTGGGTGGTGAACTATGGCTACACCTTC. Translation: CASSVGTWVVNYGYTF.